The sequence of this TCR beta chain was determined in a study of blood T cell repertoires in COVID-19. Original methodology: Scientists estimated how many nucleated cells there were by amplifying reference gene primers. The table came from immunoSEQ multiplex PCR; TCRdb's copy has only in-frame clones and leaves some out. For V, J and clone size, that table is used; D and trimming come from the DNA. The table records 130,000 to 150,000 clones, around 89% of them present only once. This CDR3 has 18 residues. V was pared by 2 bases and J by 4 bases, with 22 bases between. Which cohort a participant joined came from the clinical history participants gave.

The receptor comes from a woman between 25 and 40 years old with acute COVID-19. The chain carries TRBV23-1 and TRBJ2-3, with D perhaps matching TRBD2 (6 bases). TRBV23-1 is classed as an ORF, of uncertain function. The source material was PBMCs or T cells enriched from blood (not recorded which). For the CDR3, the DNA is TGCGCCAGCAGTCAAAAGGATTCAGGGAGGTCAGTATCAGATACGCAGTATTTT. Residues: CASSQKDSGRSVSDTQYF.